These 26 T cell receptor beta chains were sequenced from one sample in a study of ipilimumab plus nivolumab after autologous stem cell transplantation. Profiled with immunoSEQ multiplex PCR; TCRdb holds only in-frame clones, not every one. The sample lists 500 to 650 clones, about 79% occurring once. Sample: PBMCs, taken in a trial of ipilimumab plus nivolumab as post-transplant consolidation. Source of these receptors: a male donor with diffuse large B-cell lymphoma.

This rearrangement joins TRBV5-1 to TRBJ2-2; no clear D. V was cut by 0 bases and J by 4 bases, with 4 bases left in between. CDR3 length: 13 residues. From germline, CDR1 is SGHRS and CDR2 YFSETQ. CDR3 in amino acids: CASSLGTTGELFF. In DNA form, the CDR3 reads TGCGCCAGCAGCTTGGGGACCACCGGGGAGCTGTTTTTT.

The chain links TRBV13 to TRBJ2-3; D may be TRBD1 (7 bases). V was shortened by 4 bases and J by 3 bases, with 11 bases between the two germline ends. In germline, CDR1 is PRHDT, CDR2 FYEKMQ (reference sequence). The CDR3 runs to 14 residues. The CDR3: CASSSRGATDTQYF. CDR3 coding DNA: TGTGCCAGCAGCTCCAGGGGGGCAACAGATACGCAGTATTTT.

Here the CDR3 DNA reads TGCGCCAAAAAGACAGGCGGTGCGTTGGATCAGCCCCAGCATTTT. It yields the protein CAKKTGGALDQPQHF. The gene calls are TRBV10-1 and TRBJ1-5, with D possibly TRBD1 on 6 matching bases. V was pared by 10 bases and J by 5 bases, with 21 bases between. Germline V CDR1 and CDR2: WNHNN, SYGVQD (reference sequence). The CDR3 length is 15 residues.

This clone was counted only a few times. The rearrangement uses TRBV7-9 and TRBJ1-5; D remains unclear. In germline, CDR1 is SEHNR, CDR2 FQNEAQ (reference sequence). The CDR3 is 13 amino acids. Deletions cut 4 bases from V and 7 bases from J, with 11 bases between. CDR3 in DNA: TGTGCCAGCAGCTCTGGAGTGGGGCAGCCCCAGCATTTT. Encoded protein: CASSSGVGQPQHF. The variable domain in full, completed from reference TRBV7-9 and TRBJ1-5, reads DTGVSQNPRHKITKRGQNVTFRCDPISEHNRLYWYRQTLGQGPEFLTYFQNEAQLEKSRLLSDRFSAERPKGSFSTLEIQRTEQGDSAMYLCASSSGVGQPQHFGDGTRLSIL.

The V gene is TRBV9, the J gene TRBJ1-5; 9 bases map to TRBD1. CDR1 and CDR2 (germline): SGDLS, YYNGEE. This CDR3 has 14 residues. V shed 3 bases and J 7 bases; nucleotides not matched to a gene: 5. This CDR3 reads CASSAGQGGQPQHF. The CDR3 bases are TGTGCCAGCAGCGCGGGACAGGGTGGACAGCCCCAGCATTTT.

The chain has TRBV18 and TRBJ2-1, with TRBD1 identical over 7 bases. There are 14 residues in the CDR3. Germline assignment: CDR1 KGHSH and CDR2 LQKENI. V shed 8 bases and J 0 bases; nucleotides not matched to a gene: 4. The CDR3 here is CASHRDSSYNEQFF. The DNA for the CDR3 is TGTGCCAGCCACCGGGACAGCTCCTACAATGAGCAGTTCTTC.

CDR3 sequence (DNA): TGTGCCAGTGCGGGACAGCTCTACTTCTCTGGGGCCAACGTCCTGACTTTC. Translated, it gives CASAGQLYFSGANVLTF. This rearrangement joins TRBV19 to TRBJ2-6; maybe TRBD1 (7 bases). Germline-derived CDR1 and CDR2 are LNHDA and SQIVND (reference sequence). V was cut by 8 bases and J by 0 bases, with 17 bases left in between. The CDR3 has 17 residues.

Comment on this clone: This probably arose from a read error, given a far larger clone one base away. The chain carries TRBV13 and TRBJ1-3; D may be TRBD1 (5 bases). Germline V lookup: CDR1 PRHDT, CDR2 FYEKMQ (reference sequence). CDR3 size: 15 residues. As DNA, the CDR3 is TGTGCCGGCAGCTTATCTCCAGGGTTAAGAAACACCATATATTTT. Amino acid sequence: CAGSLSPGLRNTIYF.

The genes are TRBV28 and TRBJ1-2, with unresolved D. Germline assignment: CDR1 MDHEN and CDR2 SYDVKM. The CDR3 extends over 13 amino acids. The V gene lost 1 base and the J gene lost 3 bases, with 6 bases spanning the gap. CDR3 sequence: CASSLSGYYGYTF. The CDR3 DNA follows: TGTGCCAGCAGTTTATCTGGGTACTATGGCTACACCTTC.

The CDR3 DNA sequence: TGCGCCAGCACCCCAGGACAGTTGGGAGCTGAAGCTTTCTTT. Its translation is CASTPGQLGAEAFF. The V and J genes are TRBV5-1 and TRBJ1-1, with a tentative D call TRBD1 (6 bases). Germline V gene sequence: CDR1 SGHRS, CDR2 YFSETQ. The germline V and J ends were trimmed by 6 bases and 6 bases, with 18 bases remaining between them. CDR3 length: 14 amino acids.

This clone was picked up a small number of times. The rearrangement uses TRBV7-9 and TRBJ2-7; D unresolved. The CDR3 runs to 13 residues. The ends were cut back, 4 bases at V and 3 bases at J, with 10 bases in the middle. Germline V gives CDR1 SEHNR, CDR2 FQNEAQ (reference sequence). The CDR3 sequence: CASSSKSGYEQYF. Written as DNA, the CDR3 is TGTGCCAGCAGCTCCAAGTCGGGCTACGAGCAGTACTTC.

This clone was seen just once. The chain couples TRBV19 to TRBJ2-6; 9 bases fit TRBD1. Germline CDR1 reads LNHDA; CDR2 reads SQIVND (reference sequence). The CDR3 is 18 residues long. V lost 5 bases to trimming and J lost 2 bases; unmatched junction nucleotides: 10. Here the CDR3 reads CASSQTGQGTAGANVLTF. DNA of the CDR3: TGTGCCAGTAGTCAGACCGGACAGGGGACAGCTGGGGCCAACGTCCTGACTTTC.

The chain carries TRBV10-3 and TRBJ1-2; maybe TRBD1 (5 bases). Trimming shortened V by 0 bases and J by 9 bases, and 14 bases separated the two germline ends. The CDR3 is 14 amino acids. Germline V gene lookup returns CDR1 ENHRY and CDR2 SYGVKD. Here the CDR3 reads CAISESGEGQRYTF. The CDR3 region has the DNA TGTGCCATCAGTGAGTCGGGGGAAGGACAACGCTACACCTTC.

This clone was counted only a few times. The CDR3 bases are TGTGCCAGCAGCTTTACAGGATACGAGCAGTACTTC. Translating it yields CASSFTGYEQYF. The chain carries TRBV5-6 and TRBJ2-7; D possibly corresponds to TRBD1 (5 bases). CDR1 is SGHDT, CDR2 YYEEEE, per germline. The CDR3 consists of 12 residues. Trimming shortened V by 2 bases and J by 4 bases, and 7 bases separated the two germline ends.

This sequence joins TRBV7-3 and TRBJ1-5; 8 bases are a match to TRBD1. Germline CDR1 SGHTA, CDR2 FQGTGA. The junction had 4 bases not matched to a gene; V was cut back by 2 bases and J by 4 bases. The CDR3 loop spans 15 amino acids. Here the CDR3 reads CASSLGRQGNQPQHF. The CDR3 DNA sequence: TGTGCCAGCAGCTTAGGTAGACAGGGGAATCAGCCCCAGCATTTT.

This clone is a singleton in its sample. The chain has TRBV2 and TRBJ1-2, with 7 positions matching TRBD1. Germline lookup yields CDR1 SNHLY and CDR2 FYNNEI. The CDR3 is made up of 13 amino acids. V trimming: 6 bases; J trimming: 4 bases; junction bases outside the gene matches: 5. For the CDR3, the DNA is TGTGCCAGCAGGAGGGACAGAAGCTATGGCTACACCTTC. Its translation is CASRRDRSYGYTF.

This clone was seen once. V gene TRBV4-2 combines with J gene TRBJ1-1; D perhaps matches TRBD1 (5 bases). With 1 base removed from V and 1 base from J, the gap between germline ends came to 16 bases. The CDR3 runs 17 residues. Per germline, CDR1 LGHNA and CDR2 YNFKEQ. The CDR3 nucleotides are TGTGCCAGCAGCCAAGGGATCCCAAAAGGGACGAACACTGAAGCTTTCTTT. It is translated as CASSQGIPKGTNTEAFF.

CDR3 DNA sequence: TGTGCCAGCAGCTCCCTGGGGGAGCAGTACTTC. It encodes CASSSLGEQYF. The chain has TRBV7-9 and TRBJ2-7; D uncertain. The CDR3 has 11 residues. Trimming took off 4 bases at V and 7 bases at J, with 8 bases between the two ends. Germline V gives CDR1 SEHNR, CDR2 FQNEAQ (reference sequence).

The CDR3 spells CASTTGGLGLQETQYF. CDR3 sequence (DNA): TGTGCCAGCACGACCGGGGGGCTAGGTCTCCAAGAGACCCAGTACTTC. This rearrangement joins TRBV6-6 to TRBJ2-5; D may be TRBD2 (7 bases). The CDR3 has 16 residues. Trimming shortened V by 7 bases and J by 1 base, and 19 bases separated the two germline ends. Germline CDR1 reads MNHNY; CDR2 reads SVGAGI (reference sequence).

The V gene is TRBV9, the J gene TRBJ2-2; the D call may be TRBD1 or TRBD2 (5 bases each). Germline V gene data show CDR1 as SGDLS and CDR2 as YYNGEE. The CDR3 covers 14 residues. V was shortened by 0 bases and J by 6 bases, with 9 bases between the two germline ends. The CDR3 protein is CASSVGQGPGELFF. The CDR3 nucleotides are TGTGCCAGCAGCGTAGGCCAGGGACCCGGGGAGCTGTTTTTT. Drawing the rest from reference TRBV9 and TRBJ2-2, the complete variable domain is DSGVTQTPKHLITATGQRVTLRCSPRSGDLSVYWYQQSLDQGLQFLIQYYNGEERAKGNILERFSAQQFPDLHSELNLSSLELGDSALYFCASSVGQGPGELFFGEGSRLTVL.

This chain uses TRBV19 with TRBJ2-5; 8 bases line up with TRBD1. Per the germline V gene, CDR1 is LNHDA and CDR2 is SQIVND (reference sequence). This CDR3 comprises 17 residues. Unmatched junction bases numbered 9, after V lost 1 base and J lost 2 bases. The CDR3 protein is CASSIAPGGLGQETQYF. In DNA, the CDR3 is TGTGCCAGTAGTATAGCCCCAGGGGGCTTGGGACAAGAGACCCAGTACTTC.

V gene TRBV9 combines with J gene TRBJ2-5; perhaps D is TRBD1 or TRBD2 (5 bases each). Germline V gene lookup returns CDR1 SGDLS and CDR2 YYNGEE. The V end lost 0 bases, the J end lost 4 bases, and 19 bases lay between the germline ends. This CDR3 has 17 amino acids. CDR3 in amino acids: CASSVEYQGGGRETQYF. The CDR3 DNA follows: TGTGCCAGCAGCGTAGAGTATCAGGGCGGAGGCAGAGAGACCCAGTACTTC.

The CDR3 DNA is TGTGCCAGTAGTGGTACAGGGGTTCGGCCCCAGCATTTT. Its protein product is CASSGTGVRPQHF. This chain connects TRBV19 to TRBJ1-5, with 7 bases that match TRBD1. Germline-derived CDR1 and CDR2 are LNHDA and SQIVND (reference sequence). The CDR3 has 13 amino acids. Trimming removed 5 bases from V and 9 bases from J; junction bases left unmatched: 7. The whole variable domain, filled in from reference TRBV19 and TRBJ1-5, reads DGGITQSPKYLFRKEGQNVTLSCEQNLNHDAMYWYRQDPGQGLRLIYYSQIVNDFQKGDIAEGYSVSREKKESFPLTVTSAQKNPTAFYLCASSGTGVRPQHFGDGTRLSIL.

This clone was found a few times. The CDR3 sequence: CASSQDISLGETQYF. For the CDR3, the DNA is TGTGCCAGCAGCCAAGACATCTCTCTGGGAGAGACCCAGTACTTC. This chain connects TRBV4-2 to TRBJ2-5; D is undetermined. CDR3 length: 15 residues. Trimming took 0 bases from V and 4 from J, leaving 12 bases between them. Germline CDR1 reads LGHNA; CDR2 reads YNFKEQ.

This clone was recorded a few times. The chain combines TRBV7-8 with TRBJ2-7; D is unresolved. The germline V and J ends were trimmed by 5 bases and 0 bases, with 5 bases remaining between them. The CDR3 loop spans 12 amino acids. The germline V gene encodes CDR1 SGHVS and CDR2 FQNEAQ. CDR3 sequence (DNA): TGTGCCAGCAGCCGGGTCTCCTACGAGCAGTACTTC. Residues: CASSRVSYEQYF.

Only a few counts were recorded for this clone. The chain has TRBV6-5 and TRBJ2-7; 8 nucleotides line up with TRBD1. The germline CDR1 and CDR2 sequences are MNHEY and SVGAGI. The CDR3 spans 15 residues. J lost 1 base, V lost 2 bases, and 4 bases had no gene match. Here the CDR3 DNA reads TGTGCCAGCAGTTACCTGGGACAGGCATCCTACGAGCAGTACTTC. Translated: CASSYLGQASYEQYF.